This record concerns one TCR beta chain sequence. Assay used: immunoSEQ multiplex PCR; TCRdb lists only in-frame clones, some missing. The sample records roughly 660,000 clones, 70% to 90% being singletons. The source of the sample is a study of shared T cell receptors in the human thymus. Trimming left V 6 bases short and J 6 bases short, with 24 bases between. This CDR3 is 17 amino acids long. Germline CDR1 MNHEY, CDR2 SMNVEV (reference sequence). This sample was also put to use in a study of human thymus T cells.

The rearrangement links TRBV27 to TRBJ2-1, with unresolved D. Sequencing input: thymocytes. This clonotype was sampled from a boy younger than two with a congenital heart defect. The CDR3 protein is CASRKTEADPRINEQFF. DNA of the CDR3: TGTGCCAGCAGGAAGACCGAGGCCGACCCGCGTATCAATGAGCAGTTCTTC.